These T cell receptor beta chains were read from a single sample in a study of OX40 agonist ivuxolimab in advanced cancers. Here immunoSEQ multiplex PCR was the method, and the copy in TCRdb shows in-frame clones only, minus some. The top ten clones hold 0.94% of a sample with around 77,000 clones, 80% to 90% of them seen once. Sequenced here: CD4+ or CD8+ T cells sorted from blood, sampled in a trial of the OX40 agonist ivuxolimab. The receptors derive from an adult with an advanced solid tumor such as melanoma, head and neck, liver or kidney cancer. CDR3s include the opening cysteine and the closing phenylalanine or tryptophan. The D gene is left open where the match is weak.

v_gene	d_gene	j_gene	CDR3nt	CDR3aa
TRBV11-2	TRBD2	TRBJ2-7	TGTGCCAGCAGCCTCCGGACTAGCGGTACCTACGAGCAGTACTTC	CASSLRTSGTYEQYF
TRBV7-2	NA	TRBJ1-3	TGTGCCAGCAGCTTAAGATCGTCGACCGGGGGAAACACCATATATTTT	CASSLRSSTGGNTIYF
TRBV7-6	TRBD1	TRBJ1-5	TGTGCCTCGGGACAGAGCGCCAATCAGCCCCAGCATTTT	CASGQSANQPQHF
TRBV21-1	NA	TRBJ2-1	TGTGCCAGCAGCCTTAGTACCAGACAGGGTATCTACAATGAGCAGTTCTTC	CASSLSTRQGIYNEQFF
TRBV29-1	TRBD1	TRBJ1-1	TGCAGCGTTCGGACAGGGAACCTGAACACTGAAGCTTTCTTT	CSVRTGNLNTEAFF
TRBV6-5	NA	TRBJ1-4	TGTGCCAGCAGTTCCAGGGTTGGGGATGAAAAACTGTTTTTT	CASSSRVGDEKLFF
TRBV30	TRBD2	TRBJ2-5	TGTGCCTGGAGCCTAGCGGGCCCCCAAGAGACCCAGTACTTC	CAWSLAGPQETQYF
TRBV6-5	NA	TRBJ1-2	TGTGCCAGCAGTTACGAAGCTTACTATGGCTACACCTTC	CASSYEAYYGYTF
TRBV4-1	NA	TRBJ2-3	TGCGCCAGCAGCCAAGGTTCCCCCCGTCTAGATACGCAGTATTTT	CASSQGSPRLDTQYF
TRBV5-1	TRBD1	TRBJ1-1	TGCGCCAGCGGGGAGGGGGCGAACACTGAAGCTTTCTTT	CASGEGANTEAFF
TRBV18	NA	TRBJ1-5	TGTGCCAGCTCACGGACAGCCCAGATCGGTCAGCCCCAGCATTTT	CASSRTAQIGQPQHF
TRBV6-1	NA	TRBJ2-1	TGTGCCAGCAGTAACCCCCACAATGAGCAGTTCTTC	CASSNPHNEQFF
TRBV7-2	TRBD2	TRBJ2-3	TGTGCCAGCAGCTTACCTAGCGGGGGAACAGATACGCAGTATTTT	CASSLPSGGTDTQYF
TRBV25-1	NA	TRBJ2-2	TGTGCCAGCACCAGGGGGGATTTCACCGGGGAGCTGTTTTTT	CASTRGDFTGELFF
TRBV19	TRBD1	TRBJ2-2	TGTGCCAGTAGTTCCCGGACAGGGGGCCCCGGGGAGCTGTTTTTT	CASSSRTGGPGELFF
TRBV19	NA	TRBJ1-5	TGTGCCAGTAGTACCCCTGGGGGTCAGCCCCAGCATTTT	CASSTPGGQPQHF
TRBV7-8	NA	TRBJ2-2	TGTGCCAGCAGACCTCCACCGATACAGGGATTTACCGGGGAGCTGTTTTTT	CASRPPPIQGFTGELFF